These 9 T cell receptor beta chains were sequenced from one sample in a study of metastatic and nonmetastatic thyroid tumors. Each patient came to thyroid surgery without any prior treatment (of any kind). TCRdb reanalyzed the PCR reads with MiXCR. The repertoire holds fewer than 15,000 clones, with approximately 35% as singletons. The sample consisted of tumor tissue. Receptors were obtained from a female donor with papillary thyroid cancer or a benign thyroid nodule (not recorded which). Some clones in this sample may be carry-over from other donors' samples.

The chain is built from TRBV13 and TRBJ2-7; TRBD2 matches at 13 bases. The CDR3 contains 19 residues. From germline, CDR1 is PRHDT and CDR2 FYEKMQ (reference sequence). The V and J ends lost 4 bases and 7 bases, in that order; junction bases with no gene match: 19. The CDR3 region is CASSSPTGQVTSGRIEQYF. CDR3 nucleotide sequence: TGTGCCAGCAGCTCACCAACGGGACAGGTGACTAGCGGGAGGATAGAGCAGTACTTC.

About this clone itself: At one end the junction does not follow the germline gene, possibly because of a read error. The chain links TRBV6-1 to TRBJ2-7, with TRBD2 matching 14 bases. The CDR3 consists of 15 residues. Germline lookup yields CDR1 MNHNS and CDR2 SASEGT. CDR3 loop: CATSWGTSGSYEQYF. The DNA for the CDR3 is TGTGCCACCAGTTGGGGGACTAGCGGGAGCTACGAGCAGTACTTC.

This clone was found many times. The chain joins TRBV11-1 to TRBJ1-4; no firm D call. This CDR3 comprises 15 residues. Germline V gene lookup returns CDR1 SGHAT and CDR2 FQDESV (reference sequence). Trimming pared 5 bases from V and 5 bases from J, leaving 15 bases between. The CDR3 loop reads CASSPQETGNEKLFF. The CDR3 DNA follows: TGTGCCAGCAGCCCCCAGGAAACGGGGAATGAAAAACTGTTTTTT.

This clone was counted once. The chain joins TRBV5-1 to TRBJ2-7; D perhaps matches TRBD1 (6 bases). The CDR3 has 12 residues. Trimming shortened V by 4 bases and J by 3 bases, and 8 bases separated the two germline ends. CDR1 and CDR2 from the germline V gene are SGHRS and YFSETQ. CDR3 coding DNA: TGCGCCAGCAGCCGGGACAACTACGAGCAGTACTTC. Its protein product is CASSRDNYEQYF.

Relative to its sample, this clone is medium-sized (0.01 to 0.1%). This rearrangement joins TRBV5-1 to TRBJ2-1, with TRBD2 identical over 8 bases. CDR1 SGHRS and CDR2 YFSETQ come from the germline V gene. The CDR3 consists of 16 residues. V shed 4 bases, J shed 4 bases, and the junction held 10 bases outside the gene matches. CDR3 amino acids: CASSPGGAGGYNEQFF. The CDR3 coding sequence is TGCGCCAGCAGCCCGGGAGGGGCGGGGGGTTACAATGAGCAGTTCTTC.

This clone showed up many times. With a much larger clone just one base away, this may be a read error. The sample holds other DNA sequences that translate to the same CDR3. The V gene is TRBV20-1, the J gene TRBJ2-3; 9 bases are a match to TRBD1. CDR3 length: 16 amino acids. Germline V lookup: CDR1 DFQATT, CDR2 SNEGSKA (reference sequence). CDR3 DNA sequence: TGCAGCGCTAGAGCCCGGGACAGGGCGGGAGTGGGTACGCAGTATTTT. This sequence encodes CSARARDRAGVGTQYF.

The CDR3 DNA reads as TGTGCCAGCAGTTCCGGGGAGGGGAGAGGCTATGGCTACACCTTC. Translation gives CASSSGEGRGYGYTF. The chain is built from TRBV6-5 and TRBJ1-2; D is possibly TRBD1 (5 bases). Germline-derived CDR1 and CDR2 are MNHEY and SVGAGI. The CDR3 consists of 15 residues. Trimming pared 4 bases from V and 4 bases from J, leaving 16 bases between.

Only a few counts were recorded for this clone. The chain combines TRBV6-1 with TRBJ1-2; tentatively, D is TRBD1 (6 bases). Germline V gives CDR1 MNHNS, CDR2 SASEGT. The CDR3 runs to 15 residues. With 6 bases removed from V and 4 bases from J, the gap between germline ends came to 18 bases. This chain's CDR3 is CASRADMGGAYGYTF. The CDR3 DNA reads as TGTGCCAGCAGGGCCGACATGGGGGGCGCCTATGGCTACACCTTC.

In nucleotides, the CDR3 is TGCAGTGCCGTACGAGGGGACAGGGGGTATGATCAGCCCCAGCATTTT. Translation: CSAVRGDRGYDQPQHF. The rearrangement joins TRBV20-1 to TRBJ1-5; 11 bases are shared with TRBD1. CDR3 length equals 16 residues. CDR1 is DFQATT, CDR2 SNEGSKA, per germline (reference sequence). V trimming: 6 bases; J trimming: 5 bases; junction bases outside the gene matches: 12.